These 12 T cell receptor beta chains were all obtained from the same sample, sequenced in a study of T cells in Graves' hyperthyroidism and ophthalmopathy. RNA transcripts were the template for amplifying TCR beta CDR3 regions. During a first-round RT-PCR of the TCR CDR3, the HTBI primer set was used. TCRdb re-called the multiplex PCR reads with MiXCR, one entry per CDR3 protein. The sample records about 380,000 distinct CDR3 sequences, about 15% being singletons. Sequencing used blood. These receptors all come from a woman between 55 and 75 years old with Graves' hyperthyroidism.

This clonotype was counted at least ten times. CDR3 in DNA: TGTGCCAGCAGCTTAGGGCTTTACACAGATACGCAGTATTTT. It specifies CASSLGLYTDTQYF. V and J are TRBV11-2 and TRBJ2-3; D is uncertain. The CDR3 loop spans 14 amino acids. Germline V gene lookup returns CDR1 SGHAT and CDR2 FQNNGV. V was trimmed by 1 base and J by 2 bases, leaving 7 bases between them.

The sample holds many counts of this clonotype. The chain links TRBV18 to TRBJ2-1; 7 nucleotides match TRBD1. The CDR3 is 13 residues long. V lost 5 bases and J lost 6; bases outside the gene matches: 4. Germline values: CDR1 KGHSH, CDR2 LQKENI. The CDR3 here is CASSTGQINEQFF. DNA of the CDR3: TGTGCCAGCTCAACGGGACAGATCAATGAGCAGTTCTTC.

V is TRBV10-2 and J is TRBJ2-7, with 11 bases lining up with TRBD1. With V trimmed by 8 bases and J by 5 bases, 8 bases remained unmatched. Germline-derived CDR1 and CDR2 are WSHSY and SAAADI. This CDR3 comprises 14 residues. This CDR3 reads CASGQGDRGDEQYF. CDR3 sequence (DNA): TGCGCCAGCGGTCAGGGGGACAGGGGGGACGAGCAGTACTTC.

This chain uses TRBV19 with TRBJ2-2; D is undetermined. The V and J ends lost 7 bases and 1 base respectively, with 13 bases between them. The CDR3 loop spans 15 amino acids. Germline V CDR1 and CDR2: LNHDA, SQIVND (reference sequence). CDR3 amino acids: CASTLGQVNTGELFF. DNA for the CDR3: TGTGCCAGTACCCTTGGGCAGGTGAACACCGGGGAGCTGTTTTTT.

This clonotype was detected ten times or more. This chain connects TRBV12-3 or TRBV12-4 to TRBJ2-1; TRBD1 or TRBD2 may be the D gene (6 bases each). This CDR3 is 16 amino acids long. V was clipped by 3 bases and J by 4 bases, with 16 bases between them. The CDR3 coding sequence is TGTGCCAGCAGTTTGGGCGGGGACATAACTTACAATGAGCAGTTCTTC. Amino acid sequence: CASSLGGDITYNEQFF.

This clonotype was counted ten times or more. The rearrangement links TRBV30 to TRBJ1-4, with D hard to call. V was shortened by 0 bases and J by 8 bases, with 10 bases between the two germline ends. Germline V CDR1 and CDR2: GTSNPN, SVGIG (reference sequence). The CDR3 sequence is 13 residues long. The CDR3 loop is CAWSVAMVEKLFF. In DNA, the CDR3 is TGTGCCTGGAGTGTAGCCATGGTCGAAAAACTGTTTTTT.

Details on this clonotype: Being one base from a much bigger clone, this may be a read error. This chain connects TRBV7-9 to TRBJ2-7; tentative D call: TRBD2 (5 bases). The J call may be wrong; the DNA end is better matched by TRBJ2-1. Per germline, CDR1 SEHNR and CDR2 FQNEAQ (reference sequence). This CDR3 spans 13 amino acids. CDR3 loop: CASSPGNSYEQFF. The CDR3 DNA sequence: TGTGCCAGCAGTCCCGGGAACTCCTACGAGCAGTTCTTC.

This clonotype was observed a handful of times. This chain connects TRBV9 to TRBJ1-2; TRBD1 matches at 11 bases. The CDR3 has 13 residues. Germline-derived CDR1 and CDR2 are SGDLS and YYNGEE. Trimming cost V 4 bases and J 12 bases; bases outside gene matches: 8. The CDR3 here is CASSPGTGGYNTF. The CDR3 coding sequence is TGTGCCAGCAGCCCGGGGACAGGGGGTTATAACACCTTC. Full variable domain (missing parts from reference TRBV9 and TRBJ1-2): DSGVTQTPKHLITATGQRVTLRCSPRSGDLSVYWYQQSLDQGLQFLIQYYNGEERAKGNILERFSAQQFPDLHSELNLSSLELGDSALYFCASSPGTGGYNTFGSGTRLTVV.

This clonotype was picked up many times. J is TRBJ2-3 and V is TRBV12-3 or TRBV12-4; 8 bases agree with TRBD2. This CDR3 has 17 residues. J lost 4 bases, V lost 0 bases, and 9 bases had no gene match. DNA for the CDR3: TGTGCCAGCAGTTTAGCCCAAACTAGCGGCCAGCCAGATACGCAGTATTTT. It codes for CASSLAQTSGQPDTQYF.

The gene calls are TRBV5-1 and TRBJ2-1; D may be TRBD1 or TRBD2 (5 bases each). The CDR3 sequence is 16 residues long. With 2 bases removed from V and 2 bases from J, the gap between germline ends came to 14 bases. Germline CDR1 SGHRS, CDR2 YFSETQ. Here the CDR3 reads CASSFSDGAAYNEQFF. CDR3 sequence (DNA): TGCGCCAGCAGCTTCTCCGACGGGGCGGCCTACAATGAGCAGTTCTTC.

This clonotype was seen a handful of times. V is TRBV5-1 and J is TRBJ1-5; no clear D. This CDR3 is built from 15 residues. The germline CDR1 and CDR2 sequences are SGHRS and YFSETQ. V gave up 0 bases and J gave up 7 bases, with 14 bases separating them. In DNA form, the CDR3 reads TGCGCCAGCAGCTTGGGGTCAAGTGAGGGCCAGCCCCAGCATTTT. As protein: CASSLGSSEGQPQHF.

The chain has TRBV19 and TRBJ2-7; D unresolved. The CDR3 is 13 residues long. V lost 3 bases, J lost 2 bases, and 8 bases lay in between. Looked up from germline, CDR1 is LNHDA and CDR2 is SQIVND (reference sequence). CDR3 loop: CASSMGLAYEQYF. The CDR3 DNA sequence: TGTGCCAGTAGTATGGGGTTGGCCTACGAGCAGTACTTC.